This TCR beta chain was sequenced during a study of response to subunit inactivated influenza vaccine. General study results and limits: Each seasonal influenza vaccination, the authors suggested, recruits few new T cells.

Trimming removed 0 bases from V and 6 bases from J, with 13 bases in between. CDR3 size: 15 residues. Germline V gene lookup returns CDR1 SGHDN and CDR2 FVKESK. This clonotype was detected a few times. Its antigen is undetermined. TCRdb fed the RT-PCR reads into MiXCR, producing one record per CDR3 protein. The sample lists 540,000 or so distinct CDR3 sequences; under 15% were seen once. Sequencing was performed on PBMCs from blood, taken roughly 6 weeks after vaccination. The rearrangement uses TRBV14 and TRBJ2-3; the D gene is possibly TRBD1 (6 bases). This sequence originates from a man in his forties or fifties who received an inactivated influenza vaccine. The CDR3 DNA sequence: TGTGCCAGCAGCCAAGACCTGAGACAGGCGGATACGCAGTATTTT. Its protein product is CASSQDLRQADTQYF.